One and the same sample provided the 20 T cell receptor beta chains below, sequenced in a study of blood T cell repertoires in COVID-19. TCRdb's copy holds only in-frame clones and misses some; the assay was immunoSEQ multiplex PCR. The sample has hundreds of thousands of clones, about 89% seen once. The sample consisted of PBMCs or T cells enriched from blood (not recorded which). Every receptor here comes from a man in his forties who had recovered from COVID-19.

This sequence joins TRBV5-1 and TRBJ2-1, with 15 bases lining up with TRBD2. The ends lost 4 bases at V and 5 bases at J; junction bases unmatched: 13. The CDR3 consists of 19 residues. Germline-derived CDR1 and CDR2 are SGHRS and YFSETQ. Here the CDR3 reads CASSAGLAGGPTKNNEQFF. The DNA of the CDR3 is TGCGCCAGCAGCGCGGGACTAGCGGGAGGCCCAACAAAAAACAATGAGCAGTTCTTC.

This chain joins TRBV29-1 and TRBJ2-5; 12 bases line up with TRBD2. Germline-derived CDR1 and CDR2 are SQVTM and ANQGSEA. The CDR3 totals 15 residues. With 7 bases clipped from V and 0 bases from J, the junction kept 6 bases outside the gene matches. The CDR3 DNA reads TGCAGCGCCGGAACTAGCGGGAGGTACCAAGAGACCCAGTACTTC. Protein: CSAGTSGRYQETQYF.

In this sample, this clone turned up once. The chain has TRBV27 and TRBJ2-1; tentative D call: TRBD2 (6 bases). Germline-derived CDR1 and CDR2 are MNHEY and SMNVEV (reference sequence). The V end was cut by 2 bases, the J end by 3 bases, with 14 bases between. The CDR3 has 16 residues. CDR3 in amino acids: CASSLSVGRDYNEQFF. The DNA for the CDR3 is TGTGCCAGCAGTTTAAGTGTCGGGAGAGACTACAATGAGCAGTTCTTC.

This clone was observed a few times. This chain links TRBV11-2 with TRBJ2-7; TRBD1 is a possible D gene (5 bases). The germline V and J ends were trimmed by 1 base and 2 bases, with 12 bases remaining between them. The CDR3 has 15 residues. Germline V gives CDR1 SGHAT, CDR2 FQNNGV. CDR3 in DNA: TGTGCCAGCAGCTTAGCAACGACAGCCACCTACGAGCAGTACTTC. It is translated as CASSLATTATYEQYF.

The gene calls are TRBV30 and TRBJ1-5; 9 bases match TRBD1. V gave up 4 bases and J gave up 4 bases; unmatched junction bases: 2. The CDR3 extends over 13 amino acids. CDR1 is GTSNPN, CDR2 SVGIG, per germline (reference sequence). CDR3 sequence reads: CAWKGQGNQPQHF. CDR3 bases: TGTGCCTGGAAAGGACAGGGGAATCAGCCCCAGCATTTT. Full variable domain (missing parts from reference TRBV30 and TRBJ1-5): SQTIHQWPATLVQPVGSPLSLECTVEGTSNPNLYWYRQAAGRGLQLLFYSVGIGQISSEVPQNLSASRPQDRQFILSSKKLLLSDSGFYLCAWKGQGNQPQHFGDGTRLSIL.

V is TRBV10-3 and J is TRBJ2-7; TRBD1 might be the D (6 bases). The CDR3 runs to 12 residues. CDR1 ENHRY and CDR2 SYGVKD come from the germline V gene. Deletions cut 4 bases from V and 3 bases from J, with 7 bases between. In DNA, the CDR3 is TGTGCCATCAGTGTACAGGGCTACGAGCAGTACTTC. Amino acids: CAISVQGYEQYF.

The chain carries TRBV7-2 and TRBJ1-6; the match to TRBD1 covers 8 bases. The germline CDR1 and CDR2 sequences are SGHTA and FQGNSA. J lost 10 bases, V lost 2 bases, and 7 bases had no gene match. The length of the CDR3 is 15 residues. The CDR3 spells CASSLPGTGLSPLHF. CDR3 DNA sequence: TGTGCCAGCAGCTTACCCGGGACAGGATTATCACCCCTCCACTTT.

The chain's CDR3 is CAWSPGGPYGYTF. The CDR3 DNA sequence: TGTGCCTGGTCACCCGGAGGGCCCTATGGCTACACCTTC. The rearrangement uses TRBV30 and TRBJ1-2; the D is unclear. CDR1 and CDR2 from the germline V gene are GTSNPN and SVGIG (reference sequence). The length of the CDR3 is 13 residues. The ends were cut back, 5 bases at V and 4 bases at J, with 14 bases in the middle.

V gene TRBV7-8 combines with J gene TRBJ2-7, with a possible D match to TRBD2 (6 bases). CDR1 SGHVS and CDR2 FQNEAQ come from the germline V gene. The CDR3 runs 16 residues. Trimming removed 2 bases from V and 3 bases from J, with 17 bases in between. The CDR3, as DNA: TGTGCCAGCAGCTTACCAATTGCCCCTAGCGACTACGAGCAGTACTTC. As protein: CASSLPIAPSDYEQYF.

The sample holds one count of this clone. The rearrangement joins TRBV9 to TRBJ1-6, with D uncertain. The germline CDR1 and CDR2 sequences are SGDLS and YYNGEE. V was cut by 0 bases and J by 8 bases, with 9 bases left in between. CDR3 length: 14 residues. The CDR3 sequence: CASSVGAHDSPLHF. As DNA, the CDR3 is TGTGCCAGCAGCGTAGGGGCCCACGATTCACCCCTCCACTTT.

This chain uses TRBV27 with TRBJ2-3; D possibly corresponds to TRBD2 (6 bases). The CDR3 has 19 amino acids. Germline values: CDR1 MNHEY, CDR2 SMNVEV (reference sequence). V gave up 2 bases and J gave up 0 bases, with 21 bases separating them. CDR3: CASSLGRPGRGISTDTQYF. CDR3 nucleotide sequence: TGTGCCAGCAGTTTAGGCCGCCCGGGCCGGGGGATCAGCACAGATACGCAGTATTTT.

This clone was recorded a few times. The rearrangement links TRBV4-1 to TRBJ2-7, with a tentative D call TRBD1 (5 bases). The CDR3 totals 15 residues. The germline V and J ends were trimmed by 5 bases and 0 bases, with 14 bases remaining between them. Germline lookup yields CDR1 MGHRA and CDR2 YSYEKL. CDR3 nucleotide sequence: TGCGCCAGCAGCGACCAACAGGCTCGCTCCTACGAGCAGTACTTC. It translates to CASSDQQARSYEQYF.

V is TRBV9 and J is TRBJ2-3, with TRBD1 matching over 7 bases. The germline V gene has CDR1 SGDLS and CDR2 YYNGEE. The CDR3 spans 16 residues. J lost 0 bases, V lost 0 bases, and 4 bases had no gene match. CDR3 coding DNA: TGTGCCAGCAGCGTAGTCGGACAGGCTAGCACAGATACGCAGTATTTT. Protein product: CASSVVGQASTDTQYF.

The DNA of the CDR3 is TGTGCCAGCACCTCTGGACAGGCCAATCAGCCCCAGCATTTT. Residues: CASTSGQANQPQHF. The chain is built from TRBV7-2 and TRBJ1-5, with 7 bases lining up with TRBD1. Germline V gene data show CDR1 as SGHTA and CDR2 as FQGNSA. CDR3 size: 14 residues. The ends lost 7 bases at V and 3 bases at J; junction bases unmatched: 6.

The chain couples TRBV9 to TRBJ2-1, with 7 bases that match TRBD1. CDR3 length equals 15 residues. Trimming took 6 bases from V and 5 from J; bases not matched to a gene: 11. Germline V lookup: CDR1 SGDLS, CDR2 YYNGEE. In DNA, the CDR3 is TGTGCCAGCAACAGGGGTTATTGGAGGAACAATGAGCAGTTCTTC. The encoded protein is CASNRGYWRNNEQFF.

The gene calls are TRBV3-1 (or the pseudogene TRBV3-2) and TRBJ1-2; unclear D gene. Germline V gives CDR1 LGHDT, CDR2 YNNKEL (reference sequence). The CDR3 sequence is 14 residues long. Trimming left V 0 bases short and J 8 bases short, with 13 bases between. The CDR3 sequence is CASSQDTGPWGYTF. In DNA, the CDR3 is TGTGCCAGCAGCCAAGATACCGGTCCTTGGGGCTACACCTTC.

This sequence joins TRBV12-5 and TRBJ2-7, with D perhaps matching TRBD1 (6 bases). Germline-derived CDR1 and CDR2 are LGHNT and FRNRAP. Trimming removed 0 bases at V and 0 bases at J, with 15 bases between. This CDR3 comprises 17 residues. CDR3 sequence: CASGLVNRAMGSYEQYF. The CDR3, as DNA: TGTGCTAGTGGTTTGGTAAACAGGGCCATGGGCTCCTACGAGCAGTACTTC.

The chain is built from TRBV6-4 and TRBJ1-2, with D tentatively TRBD1 (6 bases). Trimming left V 10 bases short and J 4 bases short, with 10 bases between. CDR1 and CDR2 from the germline V gene are MRHNA and SNTAGT. This CDR3 has 11 residues. CDR3 protein: CATRGPYGYTF. In DNA, the CDR3 is TGTGCCACCAGGGGCCCCTATGGCTACACCTTC.

The genes are TRBV5-5 and TRBJ2-2, with 9 bases lining up with TRBD1. From germline, CDR1 is SGHKS and CDR2 YYEKEE (reference sequence). V was clipped by 2 bases and J by 5 bases; unmatched bases: 4. The CDR3 totals 15 residues. CDR3 in amino acids: CASSLQGATTGELFF. CDR3 sequence (DNA): TGTGCCAGCAGCTTACAGGGGGCGACGACCGGGGAGCTGTTTTTT.

This chain links TRBV6-5 with TRBJ2-7; tentative D call: TRBD1 (5 bases). V gave up 0 bases and J gave up 7 bases, with 10 bases separating them. Per the germline V gene, CDR1 is MNHEY and CDR2 is SVGAGI. CDR3 length: 13 residues. CDR3 coding DNA: TGTGCCAGCAGTTACTCAGGGGCGTCTGAGCAGTACTTC. Translating it yields CASSYSGASEQYF.